This T cell receptor (beta chain) derives from a study of blood T cell repertoires in COVID-19. Study context: Sample material is recorded as cDNA or gDNA derived from T cells, B-cell-depleted T cells, or PBMCs.

Generated by immunoSEQ multiplex PCR, the TCRdb table keeps only in-frame clones and is missing some. Of approximately 360,000 clones in the sample, roughly 88% were seen once. The V segment lost 5 bases and the J segment 5 bases; nucleotides outside the gene matches: 6. Germline CDR1 is SGHNT and CDR2 is YENEEA. The CDR3 is 14 amino acids. The TCR sequence derives from a woman aged 25-40 years with acute COVID-19. This sequence joins TRBV11-3 and TRBJ2-7, with 10 bases that match TRBD1. Material: PBMCs or T cells enriched from blood (not recorded which). The CDR3 nucleotides are TGTGCCAGCAGCGACCGGGACAGGGGTCACGAGCAGTACTTC. It yields the protein CASSDRDRGHEQYF.